This T cell receptor beta chain is from a study of T-cell memory formation after mild COVID-19. General study findings and limits: Balance between CD4 and CD8 was seen in clones contracting day 15 to 85, and a CD4+ lean was seen in later expanders. CM and EM subsets held most contracting CD4+ clones; EMRA held CD8+ ones.

At least ten counts were recorded for this clonotype. The target antigen is unknown. CDR1 LGHDT and CDR2 YNNKEL come from the germline V gene (reference sequence). With 1 base removed from V and 5 bases from J, the gap between germline ends came to 10 bases. The CDR3 is made up of 14 amino acids. Constant-segment primers served in 5'RACE that generated TCR alpha and TCR beta cDNA libraries bearing sample barcodes and UMIs. MiXCR, run by TCRdb on the 5' RACE reads, gives a single entry per CDR3 protein. The sample yields hundreds of thousands of distinct CDR3 sequences, roughly 20% seen once. The clonotype was recovered from an adult woman who had mild COVID-19 (a few samples of this study predate the infection). Cell type and time point are not known. The material sequenced was PBMCs or a T cell subset sorted from them (not recorded which). The V call is TRBV3-1, the J call TRBJ2-3; the D gene is possibly TRBD2 (5 bases). The chain's CDR3 is CASSQVARGDTQYF. The CDR3 nucleotides read TGTGCCAGCAGCCAAGTCGCCCGGGGAGATACGCAGTATTTT.